This paragraph reports one T cell receptor beta chain. The antigen is not known. Germline-derived CDR1 and CDR2 are DFQATT and SNEGSKA (reference sequence). The CDR3 has 12 amino acids. V lost 6 bases, J lost 8 bases, and 6 bases stayed unmatched. This sample was included in a study of identical twins. Study-wide results and caveats: Fewer insertions were carried by abundant cord blood beta clonotypes, but none was seen in memory repertoires. Out-of-frame TCR alpha sharing in monozygotic twins exceeded recombination model predictions. The analysis was cross-sectional rather than longitudinal within donors.

MiXCR, run by TCRdb on the 5' RACE reads, gives a single entry per CDR3 protein. The sample consists of 1.5 million to 2 million distinct CDR3 sequences, around 33% of them appearing once. The TCR sequence derives from a newborn girl in good health. Sequencing was done on a sample of cord blood. The chain combines TRBV20-1 with TRBJ2-1, with TRBD2 matching over 8 bases. For the CDR3, the DNA is TGCAGTGCCCTCGGGACTAGTTATGAGCAGTTCTTC. It specifies CSALGTSYEQFF.